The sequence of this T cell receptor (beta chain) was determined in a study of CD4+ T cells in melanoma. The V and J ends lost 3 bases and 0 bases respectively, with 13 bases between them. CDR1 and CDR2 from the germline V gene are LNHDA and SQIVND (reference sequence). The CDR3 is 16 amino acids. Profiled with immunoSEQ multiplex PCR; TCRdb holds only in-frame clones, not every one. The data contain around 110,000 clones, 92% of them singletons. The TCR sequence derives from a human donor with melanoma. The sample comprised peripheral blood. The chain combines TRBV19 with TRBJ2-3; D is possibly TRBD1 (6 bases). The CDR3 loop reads CASSIGNRASTDTQYF. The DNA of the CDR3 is TGTGCCAGTAGTATTGGGAACAGGGCAAGCACAGATACGCAGTATTTT.